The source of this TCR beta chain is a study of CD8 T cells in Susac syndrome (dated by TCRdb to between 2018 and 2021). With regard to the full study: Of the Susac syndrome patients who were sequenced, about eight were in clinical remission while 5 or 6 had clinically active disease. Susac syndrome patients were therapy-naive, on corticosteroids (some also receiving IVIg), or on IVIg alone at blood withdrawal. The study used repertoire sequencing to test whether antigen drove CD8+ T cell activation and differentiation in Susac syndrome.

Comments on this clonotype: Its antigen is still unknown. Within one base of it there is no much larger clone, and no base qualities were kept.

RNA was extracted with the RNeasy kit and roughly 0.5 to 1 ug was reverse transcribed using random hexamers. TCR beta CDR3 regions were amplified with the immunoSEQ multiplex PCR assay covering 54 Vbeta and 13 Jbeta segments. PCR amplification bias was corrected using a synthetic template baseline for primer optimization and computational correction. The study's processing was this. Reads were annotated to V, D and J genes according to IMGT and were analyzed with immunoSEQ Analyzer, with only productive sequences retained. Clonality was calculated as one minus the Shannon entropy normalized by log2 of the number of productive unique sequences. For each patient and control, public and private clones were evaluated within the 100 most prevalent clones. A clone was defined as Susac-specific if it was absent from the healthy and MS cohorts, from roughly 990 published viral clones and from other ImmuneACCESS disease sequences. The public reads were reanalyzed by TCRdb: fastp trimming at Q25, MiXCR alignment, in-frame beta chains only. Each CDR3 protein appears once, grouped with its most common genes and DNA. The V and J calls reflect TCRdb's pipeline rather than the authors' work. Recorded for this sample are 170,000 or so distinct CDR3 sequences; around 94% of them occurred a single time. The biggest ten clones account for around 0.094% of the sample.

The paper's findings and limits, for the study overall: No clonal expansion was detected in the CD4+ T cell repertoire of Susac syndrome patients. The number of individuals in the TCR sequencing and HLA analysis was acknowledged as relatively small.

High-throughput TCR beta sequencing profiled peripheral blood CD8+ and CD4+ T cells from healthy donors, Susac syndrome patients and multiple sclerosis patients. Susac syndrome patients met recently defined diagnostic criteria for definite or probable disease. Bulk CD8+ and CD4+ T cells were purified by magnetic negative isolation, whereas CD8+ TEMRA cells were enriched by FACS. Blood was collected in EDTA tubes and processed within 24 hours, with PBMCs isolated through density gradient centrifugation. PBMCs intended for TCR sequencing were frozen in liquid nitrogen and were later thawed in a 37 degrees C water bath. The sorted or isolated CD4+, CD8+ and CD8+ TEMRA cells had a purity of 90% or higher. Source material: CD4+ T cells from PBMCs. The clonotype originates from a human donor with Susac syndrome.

The CDR3 protein: CATSRDSAVTNGYTF. The nucleotide sequence is given as TGTGCCACCAGCAGAGATTCGGCCGTAACGAATGGCTACACCTTC. The rearrangement combines TRBV15 with TRBJ1-2; the D gene lacks a confident call. From its cysteine to its phenylalanine, the CDR3 spans 15 amino acids. The DNA shown is the 45-base CDR3, in frame from base 1. The trim is 0 bases for V and 6 bases for J, with a gap of 14 bases between the germline ends. The germline V gene (reference sequence) supplies CDR1 LNHNV and CDR2 YYDKDF.